This T cell receptor (beta chain) was profiled in a study of T cells after yellow fever vaccination. Whole-study context: For low cell numbers, libraries were made with SMART-Seq v4 Ultra Low Input. Findings and caveats of the study: Abundant clonotypes from the bulk population could contaminate FACS-sorted repertoires. The CD4 compartment and the CD8 compartment contained a small share of clonotypes in common.

The sample holds many counts of this clonotype. No antigen is known for it. Production of TCR cDNA was by 5'RACE template switching, which also added a universal primer site and UMIs. TCRdb called the 5' RACE reads again in MiXCR, with one record for every CDR3 protein. The sample contains about 350,000 distinct CDR3 sequences, approximately 4% of which appear only once. CDR1 is WSHSY, CDR2 SAAADI, per germline. Trimming stripped 0 bases from V and 0 bases from J, with 12 bases between. CDR3 length equals 16 residues. Sequencing used PBMCs, obtained 5 days after the yellow fever booster vaccination. The chain employs TRBV10-2 and TRBJ2-7; the D call may be TRBD1 or TRBD2 (6 bases each). The sequence was obtained from a man aged 18-30 years who received the YFV17D yellow fever vaccine. The CDR3 loop reads CASSESRGAHSYEQYF. The CDR3 DNA reads as TGCGCCAGCAGTGAGTCGAGGGGGGCGCACTCCTACGAGCAGTACTTC.